This T cell receptor beta chain was found in a study of control samples from healthy donors and cancer patients. The repertoire was sequenced with immunoSEQ multiplex PCR; TCRdb's copy has only in-frame clones and lacks some. The sample lists about 410,000 clones, around nine tenths occurring once. This CDR3 comprises 15 residues. Unmatched junction bases numbered 6, after V lost 1 base and J lost 3 bases. Germline-derived CDR1 and CDR2 are SGHVS and FNYEAQ. The chain carries TRBV7-6 and TRBJ2-7; 7 bases map to TRBD1. The receptor was isolated from a middle-aged man with head and neck cancer. The specimen sequenced was PBMCs. For the CDR3, the DNA is TGTGCCAGCAGCTTAGGACAGGGAATAATCTACGAGCAGTACTTC. It yields the protein CASSLGQGIIYEQYF.